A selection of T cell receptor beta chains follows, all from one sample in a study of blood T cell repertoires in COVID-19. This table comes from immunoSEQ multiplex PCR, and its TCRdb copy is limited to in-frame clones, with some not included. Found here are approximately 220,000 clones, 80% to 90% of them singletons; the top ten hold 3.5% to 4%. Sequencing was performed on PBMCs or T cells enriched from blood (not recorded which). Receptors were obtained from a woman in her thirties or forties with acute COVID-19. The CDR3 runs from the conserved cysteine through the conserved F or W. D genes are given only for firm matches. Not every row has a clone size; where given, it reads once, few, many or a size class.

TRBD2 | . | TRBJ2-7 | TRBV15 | TGTGCCACCAGCAGAGGGGTTACGGGGGGGCGCGACGAGCAGTACTTC | CATSRGVTGGRDEQYF
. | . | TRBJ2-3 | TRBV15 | TGTGCCACCAGCAGAGATCGAGAGGAGGGTTGGAGGGTCACAGATACGCAGTATTTT | CATSRDREEGWRVTDTQYF
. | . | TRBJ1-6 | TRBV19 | TGTGCCAGTGCGGACACCCTAAATTCACCCCTCCACTTT | CASADTLNSPLHF
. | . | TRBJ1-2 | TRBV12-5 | TGTGCTAGTGGTTCCTCAACCACCGTATACTTCCGGGAGCGGCCGGTCTATGGCTACACCTTC | CASGSSTTVYFRERPVYGYTF
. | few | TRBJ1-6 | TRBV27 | TGTGCCACTAGGGGCTCCTATAATTCACCCCTCCACTTT | CATRGSYNSPLHF
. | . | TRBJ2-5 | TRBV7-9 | TGTGCCAGCAGCCCGGACAGCAAAGAGACCCAGTACTTC | CASSPDSKETQYF
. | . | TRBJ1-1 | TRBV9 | TGTGCCAGCAGCGTGCGGGGGGACTGGAACACTGAAGCTTTCTTT | CASSVRGDWNTEAFF
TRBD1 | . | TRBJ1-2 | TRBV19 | TGTGCCAGTAGTTCGACAGGGCTGCGGCCTAACTATGGCTACACCTTC | CASSSTGLRPNYGYTF
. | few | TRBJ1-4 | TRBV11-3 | TGTGCCAGCAGCTTAGGAGCGGCAGTTTATGAAAAACTGTTTTTT | CASSLGAAVYEKLFF
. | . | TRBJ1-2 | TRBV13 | TGTGCCAGCAGCTTAGGGGGGCCTGAAGGCCCCAACTATGGCTACACCTTC | CASSLGGPEGPNYGYTF
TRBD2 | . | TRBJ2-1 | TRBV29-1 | TGCAGCGTACCCGATCCGACTAGCGGCCTATACAATGAGCAGTTCTTC | CSVPDPTSGLYNEQFF
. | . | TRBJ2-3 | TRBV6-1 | TGTGCCAGCAGTGAAGTGGCAGGTATAGGGGGAGATACGCAGTATTTT | CASSEVAGIGGDTQYF
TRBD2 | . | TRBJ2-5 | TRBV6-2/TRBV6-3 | TGTGCCAGCAGTTCGACACCGACTAGCGGAAAGTACTTC | CASSSTPTSGKYF
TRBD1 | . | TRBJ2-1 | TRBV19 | TGTGCCAGTAACTTCAGGGGGCGTTTGGACAATGAGCAGTTCTTC | CASNFRGRLDNEQFF
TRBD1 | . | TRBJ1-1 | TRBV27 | TGTGCCAGCAGCCGGCCAGGGGGCACCAGAGGGAACACTGAAGCTTTCTTT | CASSRPGGTRGNTEAFF
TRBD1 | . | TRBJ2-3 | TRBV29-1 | TGCAGCGTAGGGACAGGGGCAGATACGCAGTATTTT | CSVGTGADTQYF
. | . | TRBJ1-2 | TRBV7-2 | TGTGCCAGCAGCTTTTCAACAGGTGATTATGGCTACACCTTC | CASSFSTGDYGYTF
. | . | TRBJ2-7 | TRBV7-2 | TGTGCCAGCAGCTTACGGAGGGGTTGGGGCTACGAGCAGTACTTC | CASSLRRGWGYEQYF
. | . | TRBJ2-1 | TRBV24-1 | TGTGCCACCAGTGGTTCTACGAGCTCCTACAATGAGCAGTTCTTC | CATSGSTSSYNEQFF
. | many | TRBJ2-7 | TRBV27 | TGTGCCAGCAGTTTATCATGGGACACGAGTTTTAAGAGGCAGTACTTC | CASSLSWDTSFKRQYF
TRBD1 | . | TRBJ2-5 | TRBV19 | TGTGCCAGTAGTTCTCAGGGACAGGGGGAGACCCAGTACTTC | CASSSQGQGETQYF
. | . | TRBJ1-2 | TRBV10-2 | TGCGCCAGCGCGGCGGGAGACTATGGCTACACCTTC | CASAAGDYGYTF